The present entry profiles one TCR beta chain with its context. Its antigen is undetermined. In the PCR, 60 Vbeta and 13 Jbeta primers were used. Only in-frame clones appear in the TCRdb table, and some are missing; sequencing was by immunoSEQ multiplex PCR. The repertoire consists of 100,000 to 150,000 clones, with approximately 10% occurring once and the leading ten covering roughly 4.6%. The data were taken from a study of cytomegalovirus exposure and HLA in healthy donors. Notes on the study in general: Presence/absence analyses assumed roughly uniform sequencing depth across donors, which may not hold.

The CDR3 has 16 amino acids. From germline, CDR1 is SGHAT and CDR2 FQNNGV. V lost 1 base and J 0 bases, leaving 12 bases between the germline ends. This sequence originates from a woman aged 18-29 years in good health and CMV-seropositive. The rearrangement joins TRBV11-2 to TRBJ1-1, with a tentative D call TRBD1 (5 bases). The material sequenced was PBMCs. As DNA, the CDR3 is TGTGCCAGCAGCTTAGTTGGGGGGGAAATGAACACTGAAGCTTTCTTT. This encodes CASSLVGGEMNTEAFF.